A selection of T cell receptor beta chains follows, all from one sample in a study of T cells in Graves' hyperthyroidism and ophthalmopathy. One entry per CDR3 protein, called by TCRdb with MiXCR from the multiplex PCR reads. The sample contains 500,000 to 700,000 distinct CDR3 sequences, approximately 15% of which appear only once. Sequences were obtained from blood. Receptors originate from a woman under 30 with Graves' hyperthyroidism. Each CDR3 is given with its conserved first and last residue. The D gene is left open where the match is weak.

D: -
J: TRBJ1-5
V: TRBV5-1
CDR3: CASSLGDNQPQHF

D: -
J: TRBJ2-4
V: TRBV20-1
CDR3: CSARDHEGRAKNIQYF

D: TRBD2
J: TRBJ2-3
V: TRBV12-3/TRBV12-4
CDR3: CASSPGSWPAGGPNTQYF

D: TRBD1
J: TRBJ1-1
V: TRBV7-2
CDR3: CASSLDRWDRGQTEAFF

D: TRBD1
J: TRBJ2-1
V: TRBV27
CDR3: CASCPGGWKSSYNEQFF

D: TRBD1
J: TRBJ1-5
V: TRBV20-1
CDR3: CSASTGGENQPQHF

D: -
J: TRBJ2-1
V: TRBV6-1
CDR3: CASGQTYNEQFF

D: TRBD2
J: TRBJ2-7
V: TRBV3-1
CDR3: CASSQDGRESSYEQYF

D: TRBD1
J: TRBJ1-4
V: TRBV7-9
CDR3: CASSLGTGPTNEKLFF

D: TRBD2
J: TRBJ2-2
V: TRBV28
CDR3: CASRWGGNTGELFF

D: -
J: TRBJ2-3
V: TRBV11-2
CDR3: CASSLGPRMYF

D: -
J: TRBJ2-7
V: TRBV29-1
CDR3: CSAIQTDGSIYEQYF

D: TRBD1
J: TRBJ1-1
V: TRBV6-1
CDR3: CASSPGQGANTEAFF

D: -
J: TRBJ2-3
V: TRBV12-3/TRBV12-4
CDR3: CASSWGTRHRASTDTQYF

D: TRBD1
J: TRBJ1-6
V: TRBV15
CDR3: CATTLDRGLNSPLHF

D: -
J: TRBJ2-3
V: TRBV5-8
CDR3: CASSSYRSSPTEDTQYF

D: -
J: TRBJ1-1
V: TRBV6-1
CDR3: CASSAYRVNTEAFF

D: TRBD1
J: TRBJ1-1
V: TRBV18
CDR3: CANSRTGGTEAFF

D: -
J: TRBJ1-1
V: TRBV25-1
CDR3: CASSDRGKGGTEAFF

D: TRBD2
J: TRBJ2-7
V: TRBV9
CDR3: CASSADGTNLYEQYF

D: -
J: TRBJ1-5
V: TRBV2
CDR3: CASSAGPGQPQHF

D: -
J: TRBJ2-1
V: TRBV5-5
CDR3: CASSWRGHSYNEQFF

D: -
J: TRBJ1-6
V: TRBV7-2
CDR3: CASTNSQGSYNSPLHF